This T cell receptor (beta chain) was sequenced during a study of T-cell memory formation after mild COVID-19. Broader study findings: CD4/CD8 balance held among clones contracting day 15 to 85, and later expanders leaned CD4+.

Comment on this clonotype: Its target is not known.

CDR1 and CDR2 (germline): LNHNV, YYDKDF (reference sequence). The CDR3 loop spans 15 amino acids. Trimming removed 6 bases at V and 6 bases at J, with 18 bases between. A single record per CDR3 protein comes from TCRdb applying MiXCR to the 5' RACE reads. The profile shows about 350,000 distinct CDR3 sequences, 20% to 25% of them singletons. This receptor was taken from a man aged 18-30 years who had mild COVID-19 (a few samples of this study predate the infection). Cell type and time point are not known. Sequenced: PBMCs or a T cell subset sorted from them (not recorded which). V is TRBV15 and J is TRBJ1-5; maybe TRBD1 (6 bases). The CDR3 spells CATSQTQGLFQPQHF. The CDR3 DNA reads TGTGCCACCAGTCAAACCCAGGGGCTTTTTCAGCCCCAGCATTTT. Variable domain in full (rest from reference TRBV15 and TRBJ1-5): DAMVIQNPRYQVTQFGKPVTLSCSQTLNHNVMYWYQQKSSQAPKLLFHYYDKDFNNEADTPDNFQSRRPNTSFCFLDIRSPGLGDTAMYLCATSQTQGLFQPQHFGDGTRLSIL.